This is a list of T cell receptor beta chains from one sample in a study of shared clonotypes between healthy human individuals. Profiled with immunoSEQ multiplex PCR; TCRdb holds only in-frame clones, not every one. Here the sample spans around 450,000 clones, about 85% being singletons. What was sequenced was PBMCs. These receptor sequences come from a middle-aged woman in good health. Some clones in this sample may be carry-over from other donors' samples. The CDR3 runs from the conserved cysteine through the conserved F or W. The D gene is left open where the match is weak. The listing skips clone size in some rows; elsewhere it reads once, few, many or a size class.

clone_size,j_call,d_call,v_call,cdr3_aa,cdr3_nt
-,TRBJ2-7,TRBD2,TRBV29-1,CSVAGETSGPSSYEQYF,TGCAGCGTTGCGGGGGAGACTAGCGGGCCGAGCTCCTACGAGCAGTACTTC
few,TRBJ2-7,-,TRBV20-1,CSARRAYEQYF,TGCAGTGCTAGGCGAGCCTACGAGCAGTACTTC
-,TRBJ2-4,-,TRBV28,CASSWTKSLAKNIQYF,TGTGCCAGCAGTTGGACTAAAAGTTTGGCCAAAAACATTCAGTACTTC
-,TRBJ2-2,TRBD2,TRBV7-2,CASSLSAGAGGELFF,TGTGCCAGCAGCTTAAGTGCGGGAGCGGGCGGGGAGCTGTTTTTT
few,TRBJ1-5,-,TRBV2,CASRLSEKSNQPQHF,TGTGCCAGCAGGCTGAGCGAGAAAAGCAATCAGCCCCAGCATTTT
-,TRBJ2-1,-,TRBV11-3,CASSLQGQLSSYNEQFF,TGTGCCAGCAGCTTACAGGGTCAACTCAGCTCCTACAATGAGCAGTTCTTC
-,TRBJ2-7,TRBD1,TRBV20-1,CSADGNRGLNF,TGCAGTGCGGATGGCAACAGGGGGCTGAACTTC
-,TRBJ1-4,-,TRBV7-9,CASSSRTEATNEKLFF,TGTGCCAGCAGCTCGAGGACAGAGGCAACTAATGAAAAACTGTTTTTT
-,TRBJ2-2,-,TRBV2,CASSIDYIANTGELFF,TGTGCCAGCAGTATCGACTACATCGCGAACACCGGGGAGCTGTTTTTT
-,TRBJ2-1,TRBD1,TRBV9,CASTPTGTEYNEQFF,TGTGCCAGCACACCCACAGGGACAGAATACAATGAGCAGTTCTTC
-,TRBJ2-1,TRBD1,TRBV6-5,CASGQGESNEQFF,TGTGCCAGCGGACAGGGGGAAAGTAATGAGCAGTTCTTC
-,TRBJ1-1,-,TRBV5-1,CASSLTGSTEAFF,TGCGCCAGCAGCTTAACAGGGAGCACTGAAGCTTTCTTT
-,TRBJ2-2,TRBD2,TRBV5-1,CASSTGLANTGELLF,TGCGCCAGCAGCACGGGACTAGCGAACACCGGGGAGCTGCTTTTT
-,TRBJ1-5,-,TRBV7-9,CASSIQGGNQPQHF,TGTGCCAGCAGCATCCAGGGTGGCAATCAGCCCCAGCATTTT
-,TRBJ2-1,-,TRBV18,CASSPPKDGEQFF,TGTGCCAGCTCACCACCGAAAGACGGGGAGCAGTTCTTC
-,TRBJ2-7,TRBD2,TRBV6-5,CASSYWTSASYEQYF,TGTGCCAGCAGTTACTGGACTAGCGCTTCCTACGAGCAGTACTTC
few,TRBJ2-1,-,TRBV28,CASSAGRTEVNEQFF,TGTGCCAGCAGTGCGGGACGAACCGAGGTCAATGAGCAGTTCTTC
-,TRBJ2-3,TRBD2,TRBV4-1,CASSQFLRGLAGGPAAQYF,TGCGCCAGCAGCCAATTCCTTAGGGGACTAGCGGGAGGGCCAGCGGCGCAGTATTTT
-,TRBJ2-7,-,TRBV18,CASSQNSYEQYF,TGTGCCAGCTCACAAAACTCCTACGAGCAGTACTTC
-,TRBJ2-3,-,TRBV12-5,CASGLVWEKQYF,TGTGCTAGTGGTTTGGTTTGGGAGAAGCAGTATTTT
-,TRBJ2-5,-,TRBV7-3,CASSLSGLMGETQYF,TGTGCCAGCAGCTTAAGTGGGCTTATGGGGGAGACCCAGTACTTC
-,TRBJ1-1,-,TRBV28,CASSFPGTSNTEAFF,TGTGCCAGCAGTTTCCCCGGGACCTCTAACACTGAAGCTTTCTTT
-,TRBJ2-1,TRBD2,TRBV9,CASSVRLAVDEQFF,TGTGCCAGCAGCGTAAGACTAGCGGTCGATGAGCAGTTCTTC
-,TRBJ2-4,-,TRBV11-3,CASSLDLGIQYF,TGTGCCAGCAGCTTAGATCTAGGCATTCAGTACTTC
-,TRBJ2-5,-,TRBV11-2,CASSLAHPRQETQYF,TGTGCCAGCAGCTTAGCACATCCCAGGCAAGAGACCCAGTACTTC
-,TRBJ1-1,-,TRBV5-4,CASSWPGRGNTEAFF,TGTGCCAGCAGCTGGCCCGGCAGGGGAAACACTGAAGCTTTCTTT
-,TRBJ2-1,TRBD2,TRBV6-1,CASSETSGNYNEQFF,TGTGCCAGCAGTGAAACTAGCGGGAACTACAATGAGCAGTTCTTC
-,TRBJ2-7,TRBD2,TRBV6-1,CASTAGRAGYEQYF,TGTGCCAGCACCGCGGGGAGGGCAGGCTACGAGCAGTACTTC
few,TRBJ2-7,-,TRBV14,CASSQGLPLEQYF,TGTGCCAGCAGCCAAGGTTTGCCTTTAGAGCAGTACTTC
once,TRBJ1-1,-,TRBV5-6,CASSLGLGSINTEAFF,TGTGCCAGCAGCTTGGGTTTAGGTAGTATTAACACTGAAGCTTTCTTT
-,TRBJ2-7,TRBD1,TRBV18,CASSTSPGRQGAYEQYF,TGTGCCAGCTCAACAAGCCCAGGAAGACAGGGTGCCTACGAGCAGTACTTC
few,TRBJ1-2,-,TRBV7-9,CASSLAYGYTF,TGTGCCAGCAGCTTAGCCTATGGCTACACCTTC
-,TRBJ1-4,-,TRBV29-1,CSVGFPDPGEKLFF,TGCAGCGTTGGGTTCCCCGATCCTGGGGAAAAACTGTTTTTT
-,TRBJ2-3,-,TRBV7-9,CASSLRLYSTDTQYF,TGTGCCAGCAGCTTACGACTATATAGCACAGATACGCAGTATTTT
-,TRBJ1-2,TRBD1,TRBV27,CASSLRGQGGGYTF,TGTGCCAGCAGTTTAAGGGGACAGGGAGGGGGCTACACCTTC
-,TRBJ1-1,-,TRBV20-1,CSAGVAEAFF,TGCAGTGCTGGCGTGGCTGAAGCTTTCTTT
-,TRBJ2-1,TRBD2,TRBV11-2,CASSRTSGRAQEQFF,TGTGCCAGCAGTCGGACTAGCGGGAGGGCCCAGGAGCAGTTCTTC
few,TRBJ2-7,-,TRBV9,CASSRDQAYEQYF,TGTGCCAGCAGCCGAGATCAGGCGTACGAGCAGTACTTC
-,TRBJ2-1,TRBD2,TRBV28,CASSYSGTSGSNEQFF,TGTGCCAGCAGCTACTCCGGGACTAGCGGGAGCAATGAGCAGTTCTTC
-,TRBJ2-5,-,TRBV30,CAWAGFDEQYF,TGTGCCTGGGCTGGTTTTGATGAGCAGTACTTC
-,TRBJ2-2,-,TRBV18,CASSPPGGEGTGELFF,TGTGCCAGCTCACCACCCGGGGGCGAGGGCACCGGGGAGCTGTTTTTT
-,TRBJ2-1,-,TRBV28,CASSRTREIHRNEQFF,TGTGCCAGCAGTCGAACCAGGGAGATCCATCGCAATGAGCAGTTCTTC
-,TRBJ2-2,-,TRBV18,CASSPPEREATGELFF,TGTGCCAGCTCACCACCAGAGAGGGAGGCCACCGGGGAGCTGTTTTTT
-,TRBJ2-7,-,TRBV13,CASSLGYPGASSYEQYF,TGTGCCAGCAGCTTAGGGTACCCGGGGGCGAGCTCCTACGAGCAGTACTTC
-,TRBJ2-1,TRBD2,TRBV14,CASSPRTSGYYNEQFF,TGTGCCAGCAGCCCGCGGACTAGCGGGTACTACAATGAGCAGTTCTTC
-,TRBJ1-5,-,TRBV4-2,CASSQEGGAYSNQPQHF,TGTGCCAGCAGCCAAGAAGGCGGGGCCTATAGCAATCAGCCCCAGCATTTT
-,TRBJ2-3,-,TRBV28,CASSIHDRPDTQYF,TGTGCCAGCAGTATACACGACAGGCCAGATACGCAGTATTTT
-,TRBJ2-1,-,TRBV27,CASSPRGDPLQTYNEQFF,TGTGCCAGCAGTCCCCGGGGCGATCCACTCCAAACCTACAATGAGCAGTTCTTC
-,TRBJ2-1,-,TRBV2,CASSETVFYNEQFF,TGTGCCAGCAGTGAAACAGTGTTTTACAATGAGCAGTTCTTC
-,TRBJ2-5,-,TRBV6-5,CASSNNRETQYF,TGTGCCAGCAGTAACAACCGGGAGACCCAGTACTTC